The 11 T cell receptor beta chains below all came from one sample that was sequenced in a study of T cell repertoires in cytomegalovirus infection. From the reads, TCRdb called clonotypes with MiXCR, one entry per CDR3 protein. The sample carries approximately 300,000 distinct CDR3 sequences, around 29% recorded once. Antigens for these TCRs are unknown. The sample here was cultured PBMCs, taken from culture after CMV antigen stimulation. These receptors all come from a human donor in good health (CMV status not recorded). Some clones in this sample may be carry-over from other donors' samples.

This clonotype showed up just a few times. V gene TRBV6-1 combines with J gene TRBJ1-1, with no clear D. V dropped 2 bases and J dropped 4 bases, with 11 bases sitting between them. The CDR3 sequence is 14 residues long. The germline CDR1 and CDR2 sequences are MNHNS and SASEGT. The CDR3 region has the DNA TGTGCCAGCAGTGAAATTGGAGGCAGCACTGAAGCTTTCTTT. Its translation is CASSEIGGSTEAFF.

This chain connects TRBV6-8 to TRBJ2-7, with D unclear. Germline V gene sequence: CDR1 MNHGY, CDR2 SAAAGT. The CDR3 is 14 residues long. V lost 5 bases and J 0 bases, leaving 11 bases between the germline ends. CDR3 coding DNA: TGTGCCAGCAGTCCCGGCGGAAACTCCTACGAGCAGTACTTC. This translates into CASSPGGNSYEQYF.

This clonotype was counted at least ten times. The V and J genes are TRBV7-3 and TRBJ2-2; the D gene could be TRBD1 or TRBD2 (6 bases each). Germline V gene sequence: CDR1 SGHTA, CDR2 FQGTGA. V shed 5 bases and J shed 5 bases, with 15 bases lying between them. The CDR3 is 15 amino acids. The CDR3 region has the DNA TGTGCCAGCAGCCCCGCGCGAGGGGGGACCGGGGAGCTGTTTTTT. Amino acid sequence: CASSPARGGTGELFF.

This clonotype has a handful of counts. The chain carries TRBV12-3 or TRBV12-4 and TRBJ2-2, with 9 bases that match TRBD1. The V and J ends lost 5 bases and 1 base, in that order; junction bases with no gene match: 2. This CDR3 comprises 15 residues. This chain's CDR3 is CASSLTGGNTGELFF. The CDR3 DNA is TGTGCCAGCAGTCTGACAGGGGGGAACACCGGGGAGCTGTTTTTT.

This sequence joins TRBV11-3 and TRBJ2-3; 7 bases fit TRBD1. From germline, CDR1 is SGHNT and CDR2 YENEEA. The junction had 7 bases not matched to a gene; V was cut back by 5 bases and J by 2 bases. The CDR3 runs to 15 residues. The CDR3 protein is CASSVRGQYTDTQYF. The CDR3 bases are TGTGCCAGCAGCGTTAGGGGGCAGTACACAGATACGCAGTATTTT.

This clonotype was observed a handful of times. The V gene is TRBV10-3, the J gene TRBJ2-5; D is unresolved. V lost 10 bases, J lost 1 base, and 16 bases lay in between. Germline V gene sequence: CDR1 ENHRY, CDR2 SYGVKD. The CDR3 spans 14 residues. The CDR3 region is CATNSYATQETQYF. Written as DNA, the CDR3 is TGTGCCACAAACTCGTACGCAACCCAAGAGACCCAGTACTTC.

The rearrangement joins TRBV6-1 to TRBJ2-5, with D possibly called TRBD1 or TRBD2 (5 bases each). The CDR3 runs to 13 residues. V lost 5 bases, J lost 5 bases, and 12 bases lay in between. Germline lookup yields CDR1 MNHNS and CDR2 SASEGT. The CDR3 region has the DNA TGTGCCAGCAGTAGAACTAGGGGCGAGACCCAGTACTTC. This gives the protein CASSRTRGETQYF.

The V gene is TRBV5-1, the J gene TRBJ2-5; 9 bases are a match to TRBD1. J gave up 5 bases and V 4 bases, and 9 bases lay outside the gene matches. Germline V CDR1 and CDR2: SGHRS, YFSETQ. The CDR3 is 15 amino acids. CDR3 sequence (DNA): TGCGCCAGCAGCCCTGGGACAGGGAATCTGGAGACCCAGTACTTC. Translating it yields CASSPGTGNLETQYF.

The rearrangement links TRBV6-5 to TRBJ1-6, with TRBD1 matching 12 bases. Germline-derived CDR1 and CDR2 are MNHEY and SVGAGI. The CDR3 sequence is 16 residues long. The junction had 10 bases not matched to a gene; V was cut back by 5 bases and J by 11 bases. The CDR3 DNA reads TGTGCCAGCAGTCCCGGGGACAGGGGGCCCAGTACACCCCTCCACTTT. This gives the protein CASSPGDRGPSTPLHF.

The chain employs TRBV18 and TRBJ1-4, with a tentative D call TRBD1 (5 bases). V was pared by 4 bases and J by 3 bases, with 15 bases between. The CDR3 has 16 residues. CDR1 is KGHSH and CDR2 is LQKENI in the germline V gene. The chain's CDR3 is CASSRTIAGPNEKLFF. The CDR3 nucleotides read TGTGCCAGCTCACGGACGATTGCGGGGCCTAATGAAAAACTGTTTTTT.

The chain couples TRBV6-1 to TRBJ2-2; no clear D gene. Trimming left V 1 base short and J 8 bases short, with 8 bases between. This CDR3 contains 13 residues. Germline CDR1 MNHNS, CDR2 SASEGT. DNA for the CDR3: TGTGCCAGCAGTGAAGTAGGTGCAGGGGAGCTGTTTTTT. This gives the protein CASSEVGAGELFF.